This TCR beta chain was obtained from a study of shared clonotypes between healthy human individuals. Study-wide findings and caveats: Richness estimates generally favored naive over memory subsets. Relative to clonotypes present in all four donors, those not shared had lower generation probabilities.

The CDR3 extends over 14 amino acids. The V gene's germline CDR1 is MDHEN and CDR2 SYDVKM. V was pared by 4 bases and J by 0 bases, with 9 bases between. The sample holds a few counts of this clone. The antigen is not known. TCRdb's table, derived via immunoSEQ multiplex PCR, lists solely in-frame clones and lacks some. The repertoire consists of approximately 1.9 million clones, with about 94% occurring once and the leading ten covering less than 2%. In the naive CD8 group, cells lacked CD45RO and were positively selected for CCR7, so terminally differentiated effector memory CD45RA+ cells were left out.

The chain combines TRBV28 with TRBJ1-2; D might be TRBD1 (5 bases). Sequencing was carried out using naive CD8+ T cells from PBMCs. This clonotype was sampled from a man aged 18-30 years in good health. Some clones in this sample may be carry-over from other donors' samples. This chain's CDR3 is CASSWAGPNYGYTF. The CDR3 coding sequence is TGTGCCAGCAGTTGGGCAGGGCCTAACTATGGCTACACCTTC.